The 29 T cell receptor beta chains in this list originate from one sample, sequenced in a study of blood T cell repertoires in COVID-19. Clones were read by immunoSEQ multiplex PCR, and TCRdb kept only the in-frame ones, dropping some. The sample includes approximately 38,000 clones, about 87% of them seen just once. The sequencing input was peripheral blood. Source of these receptors: a human donor in a cohort sampled during active COVID-19.

The chain is built from TRBV2 and TRBJ2-1; 8 positions agree with TRBD2. This CDR3 contains 16 residues. CDR1 is SNHLY and CDR2 is FYNNEI in the germline V gene. Losses at the gene ends were 4 bases for V and 6 bases for J; bases not matched to a gene: 11. CDR3 DNA: TGTGCCAGCAGTGGCCCGGTTAAGCGGGAGACCAATGAGCAGTTCTTC. Amino acid sequence: CASSGPVKRETNEQFF.

The chain couples TRBV7-8 to TRBJ2-2; D is undetermined. CDR1 and CDR2 from the germline V gene are SGHVS and FQNEAQ. Trimming left V 3 bases short and J 6 bases short, with 8 bases between. There are 13 residues in the CDR3. This chain's CDR3 is CASSLVSPGELFF. Here the CDR3 DNA reads TGTGCCAGCAGCTTGGTTAGCCCCGGGGAGCTGTTTTTT. Variable domain in full (rest from reference TRBV7-8 and TRBJ2-2): GAGVSQSPRYKVAKRGQDVALRCDPISGHVSLFWYQQALGQGPEFLTYFQNEAQLDKSGLPSDRFFAERPEGSVSTLKIQRTQQEDSAVYLCASSLVSPGELFFGEGSRLTVL.

The V gene is TRBV28, the J gene TRBJ2-3, with D possibly TRBD2 on 6 matching bases. CDR1 MDHEN and CDR2 SYDVKM come from the germline V gene. V shed 6 bases and J shed 4 bases, with 14 bases lying between them. CDR3 size: 14 residues. In DNA form, the CDR3 reads TGTGCCAGCAGGGACCCTCGGGGGTCAGATACGCAGTATTTT. Translated: CASRDPRGSDTQYF.

This chain joins TRBV9 and TRBJ2-3, with 7 bases identical to TRBD1. The germline gives CDR1 SGDLS, CDR2 YYNGEE. The CDR3 consists of 15 residues. V lost 2 bases, J lost 8 bases, and 11 bases stayed unmatched. The CDR3 DNA sequence: TGTGCCAGCAGCGTCGCAGCCCAGGGGGACGGTACGCAGTATTTT. It encodes CASSVAAQGDGTQYF.

This chain connects TRBV7-6 to TRBJ2-5; TRBD1 agrees at 8 bases. Trimming removed 5 bases from V and 4 bases from J; junction bases left unmatched: 9. CDR3 size: 15 residues. Germline CDR1 is SGHVS and CDR2 is FNYEAQ. In DNA form, the CDR3 reads TGTGCCAGCAGCCCGACAGGGGCCCGGGGAGAGACCCAGTACTTC. Its translation: CASSPTGARGETQYF.

This clone has only one observation. V gene TRBV30 combines with J gene TRBJ1-2; possible D gene TRBD1, 6 bases. The CDR3 is 12 residues long. V was cut by 7 bases and J by 8 bases, with 17 bases left in between. The germline CDR1 and CDR2 sequences are GTSNPN and SVGIG (reference sequence). In DNA, the CDR3 is TGTGCCTACGCAGGGGCAGGGCCCGGCTACACCTTC. It is translated as CAYAGAGPGYTF.

This clone has just one count. The CDR3 DNA reads TGTGCCAGCAGCTTAGGACGGGGGGAAAAACTGTTTTTT. This encodes CASSLGRGEKLFF. This chain links TRBV7-9 with TRBJ1-4; TRBD1 might be the D (5 bases). Germline-derived CDR1 and CDR2 are SEHNR and FQNEAQ (reference sequence). Trimming stripped 1 base from V and 8 bases from J, with 8 bases between. The CDR3 extends over 13 amino acids. Variable domain in full (rest from reference TRBV7-9 and TRBJ1-4): DTGVSQNPRHKITKRGQNVTFRCDPISEHNRLYWYRQTLGQGPEFLTYFQNEAQLEKSRLLSDRFSAERPKGSFSTLEIQRTEQGDSAMYLCASSLGRGEKLFFGSGTQLSVL.

V usage is TRBV5-4 and J usage is TRBJ2-1; 8 bases are a match to TRBD1. The CDR3 extends over 12 amino acids. Unmatched junction bases numbered 4, after V lost 4 bases and J lost 10 bases. Germline CDR1 is SGHNT and CDR2 is YYREEE (reference sequence). CDR3 sequence (DNA): TGTGCCAGCAGCCAGACAGGGGACGAGCAGTTCTTC. Translated, it gives CASSQTGDEQFF.

This rearrangement joins TRBV2 to TRBJ1-4; D call uncertain. The CDR3 extends over 14 amino acids. Germline lookup yields CDR1 SNHLY and CDR2 FYNNEI. With 4 bases removed from V and 8 bases from J, the gap between germline ends came to 14 bases. Here the CDR3 reads CASSVGSSREKLFF. CDR3 DNA sequence: TGTGCCAGCAGTGTGGGCAGTAGTAGAGAAAAACTGTTTTTT.

The chain has TRBV30 and TRBJ2-5; 9 positions agree with TRBD1. V dropped 3 bases and J dropped 5; count of bases not matched to a gene: 10. This CDR3 is 15 amino acids long. Germline V gene data show CDR1 as GTSNPN and CDR2 as SVGIG (reference sequence). CDR3 bases: TGTGCCTGGAGCGTCCCCACAGGGGGCTATGAGACCCAGTACTTC. It encodes CAWSVPTGGYETQYF.

V is TRBV10-3 and J is TRBJ1-4; TRBD1 matches 10 bases. J lost 6 bases, V lost 10 bases, and 5 bases had no gene match. From germline, CDR1 is ENHRY and CDR2 SYGVKD. This CDR3 comprises 13 residues. Here the CDR3 DNA reads TGTGCCACCGGACAGGGGGTCGATGAAAAACTGTTTTTT. Amino acids: CATGQGVDEKLFF.

This clone has only one observation. The J gene is TRBJ2-1, the V gene TRBV5-1; TRBD1 aligns across 8 bases. Looked up from germline, CDR1 is SGHRS and CDR2 is YFSETQ. V gave up 4 bases and J gave up 6 bases; unmatched junction bases: 9. The CDR3 is made up of 15 amino acids. CDR3 nucleotides: TGCGCCAGCAGCCCGACAGGGGTCGCGGGCAATGAGCAGTTCTTC. It translates to CASSPTGVAGNEQFF. Using reference TRBV5-1 and TRBJ2-1 for the parts outside the CDR3, the full variable domain is KAGVTQTPRYLIKTRGQQVTLSCSPISGHRSVSWYQQTPGQGLQFLFEYFSETQRNKGNFPGRFSGRQFSNSRSEMNVSTLELGDSALYLCASSPTGVAGNEQFFGPGTRLTVL.

This clone was counted a few times. The chain couples TRBV25-1 to TRBJ1-1; 8 nucleotides agree with TRBD1. The germline gives CDR1 MGHDK, CDR2 SYGVNS. The CDR3 has 14 residues. The V segment lost 8 bases and the J segment 6 bases; nucleotides outside the gene matches: 11. The chain's CDR3 is CASAPTGEVPEAFF. The DNA for the CDR3 is TGTGCCAGCGCCCCGACAGGGGAGGTTCCTGAAGCTTTCTTT.

This clone was detected only once. V usage is TRBV7-6 and J usage is TRBJ2-1; D is perhaps TRBD2 (6 bases). Trimming cost V 2 bases and J 0 bases, with 17 bases left between them. This CDR3 spans 18 amino acids. Germline lookup yields CDR1 SGHVS and CDR2 FNYEAQ. The CDR3 reads CASSLSPLGGNSYNEQFF. CDR3 nucleotides: TGTGCCAGCAGCTTAAGCCCGCTCGGGGGTAACTCCTACAATGAGCAGTTCTTC.

The chain uses TRBV5-1 and TRBJ1-1; D gene ambiguous. This CDR3 is built from 13 residues. CDR1 is SGHRS, CDR2 YFSETQ, per germline. V gave up 5 bases and J gave up 2 bases, with 10 bases separating them. CDR3 coding DNA: TGCGCCAGCAGAGAGGGCGCAAACACTGAAGCTTTCTTT. This gives the protein CASREGANTEAFF.

This clone was found once. The chain has TRBV15 and TRBJ1-5, with 7 bases aligning to TRBD1. The CDR3 sequence is 17 residues long. Germline-derived CDR1 and CDR2 are LNHNV and YYDKDF (reference sequence). J gave up 9 bases and V 3 bases, and 17 bases lay outside the gene matches. In nucleotides, the CDR3 is TGTGCCACCAGCAGGGACACCACCGGGACAGAACGAACGCCCCAGCATTTT. Translating it yields CATSRDTTGTERTPQHF.

The chain carries TRBV30 and TRBJ2-7; D is uncertain. The V and J ends lost 5 bases and 3 bases respectively, with 11 bases between them. The CDR3 length is 12 residues. From germline, CDR1 is GTSNPN and CDR2 SVGIG (reference sequence). The CDR3 DNA is TGTGCCTGGGGAAATACTAACTACGAGCAGTACTTC. Translation: CAWGNTNYEQYF.

The chain joins TRBV27 to TRBJ2-1, with 8 bases fitting TRBD2. Trimming took 3 bases from V and 4 from J; bases not matched to a gene: 5. Germline CDR1 MNHEY, CDR2 SMNVEV (reference sequence). The CDR3 has 15 amino acids. CDR3: CASSFRLAGYNEQFF. CDR3 coding DNA: TGTGCCAGCAGTTTCCGGCTAGCGGGTTACAATGAGCAGTTCTTC.

The CDR3 spells CASRGEQGWNQPQHF. In DNA, the CDR3 is TGTGCCAGCAGAGGAGAACAGGGGTGGAACCAGCCCCAGCATTTT. This rearrangement joins TRBV6-5 to TRBJ1-5; 7 bases align to TRBD1. The CDR3 contains 15 residues. With 6 bases clipped from V and 7 bases from J, the junction kept 12 bases outside the gene matches. Germline V gene lookup returns CDR1 MNHEY and CDR2 SVGAGI.

This clone has just one count. V is TRBV29-1 and J is TRBJ2-1; D possibly corresponds to TRBD2 (7 bases). Germline V CDR1 and CDR2: SQVTM, ANQGSEA. V was cut by 7 bases and J by 2 bases, with 24 bases left in between. This CDR3 is 17 amino acids long. The CDR3 sequence is CSALVWGGRGTYNEQFF. CDR3 coding DNA: TGCAGCGCTTTGGTGTGGGGGGGGCGAGGGACCTACAATGAGCAGTTCTTC.

The V gene is TRBV29-1, the J gene TRBJ2-5; either TRBD1 or TRBD2 may supply D (5 bases each). V was shortened by 7 bases and J by 5 bases, with 14 bases between the two germline ends. This CDR3 spans 12 amino acids. Germline V lookup: CDR1 SQVTM, CDR2 ANQGSEA. The CDR3 here is CSAGRVAETQYF. As DNA, the CDR3 is TGCAGCGCAGGGCGGGTGGCCGAGACCCAGTACTTC.

This clone is a singleton in its sample. The rearrangement joins TRBV5-6 to TRBJ1-6; 7 nucleotides align to TRBD1. The junction had 4 bases not matched to a gene; V was cut back by 4 bases and J by 3 bases. The germline gives CDR1 SGHDT, CDR2 YYEEEE. The CDR3 is made up of 15 amino acids. CDR3 loop: CASSGRDSYNSPLHF. For the CDR3, the DNA is TGTGCCAGCAGCGGGCGGGACAGCTATAATTCACCCCTCCACTTT.

The chain is built from TRBV11-2 and TRBJ1-6; D is possibly TRBD1 (5 bases). The germline CDR1 and CDR2 sequences are SGHAT and FQNNGV. The CDR3 loop spans 15 amino acids. Deletions cut 5 bases from V and 3 bases from J, with 11 bases between. CDR3 sequence (DNA): TGTGCCAGCAGCCCCGGGGGGGGCTATAATTCACCCCTCCACTTT. Its protein product is CASSPGGGYNSPLHF.

The chain combines TRBV7-2 with TRBJ1-1; D perhaps matches TRBD1 (5 bases). Trimming stripped 0 bases from V and 7 bases from J, with 9 bases between. CDR3 length: 13 amino acids. CDR1 and CDR2 (germline): SGHTA, FQGNSA. The CDR3 DNA reads as TGTGCCAGCAGCTTAGCAGGGGTGGGTGAAGCTTTCTTT. Translation: CASSLAGVGEAFF.

This chain links TRBV18 with TRBJ1-2, with D hard to call. Germline-derived CDR1 and CDR2 are KGHSH and LQKENI. This CDR3 spans 12 amino acids. The V gene lost 2 bases and the J gene lost 8 bases, with 9 bases spanning the gap. The CDR3 loop is CASSPIRGGYTF. The DNA for the CDR3 is TGTGCCAGCTCACCAATAAGAGGAGGCTACACCTTC.

This clone is a singleton in its sample. The chain combines TRBV6-5 with TRBJ2-7; TRBD1 matches 10 bases. CDR3 size: 15 residues. Per germline, CDR1 MNHEY and CDR2 SVGAGI. After removal of 6 bases from V and 5 bases from J, the junction contained 10 bases not matched to a gene. CDR3 sequence reads: CASSYVSDRGNEQYF. CDR3 bases: TGTGCCAGCAGCTACGTTTCGGACAGGGGGAACGAGCAGTACTTC.

The chain uses TRBV3-1 (or the pseudogene TRBV3-2) and TRBJ2-7; D is possibly TRBD2 (6 bases). This CDR3 region has 14 residues. V was trimmed by 0 bases and J by 3 bases, leaving 9 bases between them. Germline lookup yields CDR1 LGHDT and CDR2 YNNKEL (reference sequence). Written as DNA, the CDR3 is TGTGCCAGCAGCCAAGAGGGGGGTAGCTACGAGCAGTACTTC. Its translation is CASSQEGGSYEQYF.

The chain recombines TRBV5-6 with TRBJ1-1, with 8 bases aligning to TRBD1. Trimming at V came to 7 bases and at J to 6 bases, leaving 14 bases not matched to a gene. CDR3 length: 15 residues. CDR1 is SGHDT and CDR2 is YYEEEE in the germline V gene. The CDR3 region is CASLRFETGAPEAFF. The CDR3 bases are TGTGCCAGCCTCCGATTTGAGACAGGGGCCCCTGAAGCTTTCTTT. The full variable domain, with the rest looked up from reference TRBV5-6 and TRBJ1-1, is DAGVTQSPTHLIKTRGQQVTLRCSPKSGHDTVSWYQQALGQGPQFIFQYYEEEERQRGNFPDRFSGHQFPNYSSELNVNALLLGDSALYLCASLRFETGAPEAFFGQGTRLTVV.

V gene TRBV13 combines with J gene TRBJ1-3; D is unresolved. Germline CDR1 and CDR2: PRHDT and FYEKMQ (reference sequence). The CDR3 sequence is 15 residues long. V lost 3 bases and J 0 bases, leaving 9 bases between the germline ends. CDR3 region: CASSFGPLSGNTIYF. Here the CDR3 DNA reads TGTGCCAGCAGCTTTGGGCCGCTCTCTGGAAACACCATATATTTT. The complete variable domain, with remaining parts taken from reference TRBV13 and TRBJ1-3, reads AAGVIQSPRHLIKEKRETATLKCYPIPRHDTVYWYQQGPGQDPQFLISFYEKMQSDKGSIPDRFSAQQFSDYHSELNMSSLELGDSALYFCASSFGPLSGNTIYFGEGSWLTVV.